These 23 T cell receptor beta chains came from one sample sequenced in a study of PD-L1 blockade in urothelial cancer. The repertoire was sequenced with immunoSEQ multiplex PCR; TCRdb's copy has only in-frame clones and lacks some. The table has around 50,000 clones, over 65% seen once; the top ten hold 1% to 1.5%. As to time point: pretreatment peripheral blood. Here the sequenced sample was PBMCs, taken around atezolizumab (anti-PD-L1) treatment. These receptor sequences come from a middle-aged man with urothelial cancer.

The chain employs TRBV27 and TRBJ1-2, with TRBD1 identical over 7 bases. The length of the CDR3 is 13 residues. The ends lost 2 bases at V and 4 bases at J; junction bases unmatched: 1. Germline V gene data show CDR1 as MNHEY and CDR2 as SMNVEV (reference sequence). Here the CDR3 reads CASSLTGVYGYTF. The DNA of the CDR3 is TGTGCCAGCAGTTTAACAGGGGTCTATGGCTACACCTTC.

The rearrangement uses TRBV28 and TRBJ1-1; 7 bases match TRBD1. Germline CDR1 is MDHEN and CDR2 is SYDVKM. V was clipped by 5 bases and J by 4 bases; unmatched bases: 16. The CDR3 has 17 amino acids. The CDR3 is CASSKGGHFQGGTEAFF. CDR3 DNA: TGTGCCAGCAGTAAAGGGGGACATTTCCAGGGGGGCACTGAAGCTTTCTTT.

The chain couples TRBV5-6 to TRBJ1-1; TRBD1 might be the D (5 bases). Germline CDR1 SGHDT, CDR2 YYEEEE. CDR3 length equals 16 residues. Trimming left V 4 bases short and J 4 bases short, with 20 bases between. The CDR3 protein is CASSPRRRGVGTEAFF. The CDR3, as DNA: TGTGCCAGCAGCCCTCGACGACGGGGGGTGGGCACTGAAGCTTTCTTT.

The table lists this clone with a count of one. The chain combines TRBV4-3 with TRBJ2-7; D gene uncertain. Germline-derived CDR1 and CDR2 are LGHNA and YSLEER. V gave up 0 bases and J gave up 6 bases, with 12 bases separating them. The CDR3 length is 14 residues. CDR3 sequence (DNA): TGCGCCAGCAGCCAAGATTGGCAGGTCACCGAGCAGTACTTC. Translated, it gives CASSQDWQVTEQYF.

On this clone: Other nucleotide sequences from this sample produce the same CDR3. This chain joins TRBV6-5 and TRBJ1-2; perhaps TRBD1 as D (5 bases). CDR3 size: 13 residues. Germline V CDR1 and CDR2: MNHEY, SVGAGI. The germline V and J ends were trimmed by 0 bases and 8 bases, with 10 bases remaining between them. For the CDR3, the DNA is TGTGCCAGCAGTTACTCGGGGGGGAGAGGCTACACCTTC. Translation gives CASSYSGGRGYTF.

This chain uses TRBV7-2 with TRBJ2-1; 8 bases are a match to TRBD2. The trim removed 1 base at V and 8 bases at J, leaving 7 bases unmatched. Germline V gene sequence: CDR1 SGHTA, CDR2 FQGNSA. This CDR3 spans 15 amino acids. CDR3 bases: TGTGCCAGCAGCTTAGAGGGCGGGGGGTTCGATGAGCAGTTCTTC. Translation gives CASSLEGGGFDEQFF.

This clone turned up a few times. V and J are TRBV11-2 and TRBJ1-1; a possible D gene is TRBD1 (5 bases). In germline, CDR1 is SGHAT, CDR2 FQNNGV. The length of the CDR3 is 12 residues. V lost 5 bases and J lost 10, with 14 bases in between. The CDR3 DNA follows: TGTGCCAGCAGCGCCGCGCCCCAGGGAGCTTTCTTT. Translated: CASSAAPQGAFF. Full variable domain (missing parts from reference TRBV11-2 and TRBJ1-1): EAGVAQSPRYKIIEKRQSVAFWCNPISGHATLYWYQQILGQGPKLLIQFQNNGVVDDSQLPKDRFSAERLKGVDSTLKIQPAKLEDSAVYLCASSAAPQGAFFGQGTRLTVV.

The chain uses TRBV18 and TRBJ1-2, with 8 bases fitting TRBD1. CDR3 length: 16 amino acids. With 4 bases clipped from V and 4 bases from J, the junction kept 11 bases outside the gene matches. Germline loops: CDR1 KGHSH, CDR2 LQKENI. The CDR3 is CASSRTGTERLYGYTF. For the CDR3, the DNA is TGTGCCAGCTCACGGACAGGGACCGAGCGCCTCTATGGCTACACCTTC.

The chain links TRBV7-8 to TRBJ2-1; 16 nucleotides line up with TRBD2. This CDR3 comprises 16 residues. The junction had 4 bases not matched to a gene; V was cut back by 5 bases and J by 6 bases. Germline CDR1 SGHVS, CDR2 FQNEAQ. The CDR3 sequence is CASSQGLAGGVNEQFF. The DNA for the CDR3 is TGTGCCAGCAGCCAGGGACTAGCGGGAGGGGTCAATGAGCAGTTCTTC. Full variable domain (missing parts from reference TRBV7-8 and TRBJ2-1): GAGVSQSPRYKVAKRGQDVALRCDPISGHVSLFWYQQALGQGPEFLTYFQNEAQLDKSGLPSDRFFAERPEGSVSTLKIQRTQQEDSAVYLCASSQGLAGGVNEQFFGPGTRLTVL.

The chain carries TRBV7-8 and TRBJ2-3; a weak D match, TRBD2 (7 bases). Germline CDR1 and CDR2: SGHVS and FQNEAQ. V gave up 5 bases and J gave up 2 bases, with 17 bases separating them. CDR3 length: 16 amino acids. The CDR3 coding sequence is TGTGCCAGCAGCAGGGAGGGGGAGAGGAACACAGATACGCAGTATTTT. The encoded protein is CASSREGERNTDTQYF. Drawing the rest from reference TRBV7-8 and TRBJ2-3, the complete variable domain is GAGVSQSPRYKVAKRGQDVALRCDPISGHVSLFWYQQALGQGPEFLTYFQNEAQLDKSGLPSDRFFAERPEGSVSTLKIQRTQQEDSAVYLCASSREGERNTDTQYFGPGTRLTVL.

The chain links TRBV9 to TRBJ2-5, with TRBD2 matching over 15 bases. The CDR3 length is 18 residues. V lost 4 bases to trimming and J lost 4 bases; unmatched junction nucleotides: 11. Looked up from germline, CDR1 is SGDLS and CDR2 is YYNGEE. CDR3 in DNA: TGTGCCAGCAGCTCGGGGACTAGCGGGGGGCCGGGAGTAGAGACCCAGTACTTC. As protein: CASSSGTSGGPGVETQYF.

The chain has TRBV4-3 and TRBJ1-2; 7 bases fit TRBD1. The CDR3 sequence is 18 residues long. Germline values: CDR1 LGHNA, CDR2 YSLEER. V lost 0 bases to trimming and J lost 4 bases; unmatched junction nucleotides: 14. CDR3 region: CASSQDSTGTHLSYGYTF. CDR3 nucleotides: TGCGCCAGCAGCCAAGATTCGACAGGGACACACCTAAGCTATGGCTACACCTTC.

V and J are TRBV28 and TRBJ2-7; 14 positions agree with TRBD2. V lost 2 bases to trimming and J lost 6 bases; unmatched junction nucleotides: 30. CDR3 length: 24 amino acids. Germline CDR1 and CDR2: MDHEN and SYDVKM. For the CDR3, the DNA is TGTGCCAGCAGTTTAGAGCCCCCCGGGACTAGCGGGAGAACCCAACAAATGCTCTACGCCGAGCAGTACTTC. This codes for CASSLEPPGTSGRTQQMLYAEQYF.

The chain couples TRBV7-9 to TRBJ2-1; 8 bases fit TRBD1. V lost 5 bases to trimming and J lost 6 bases; unmatched junction nucleotides: 6. This CDR3 is built from 14 residues. Germline assignment: CDR1 SEHNR and CDR2 FQNEAQ (reference sequence). The CDR3 bases are TGTGCCAGCAGCCCCGGACAGGGCGTCAATGAGCAGTTCTTC. Protein: CASSPGQGVNEQFF.

CDR3 in amino acids: CASSMRDSVFQETQYF. The CDR3 nucleotides are TGTGCCAGTAGTATGCGGGACAGCGTTTTCCAAGAGACCCAGTACTTC. The chain has TRBV19 and TRBJ2-5, with D possibly matching TRBD1 (7 bases). V lost 3 bases to trimming and J lost 1 base, with 15 bases between them. The CDR3 is made up of 16 amino acids. CDR1 is LNHDA, CDR2 SQIVND, per germline (reference sequence).

This chain links TRBV7-6 with TRBJ2-2; 9 bases line up with TRBD1. The trim removed 4 bases at V and 0 bases at J, leaving 12 bases unmatched. Germline loops: CDR1 SGHVS, CDR2 FNYEAQ. There are 19 residues in the CDR3. In DNA form, the CDR3 reads TGTGCCAGCAGCTCAAGAGACAGGGGGGGATCTTCGAACACCGGGGAGCTGTTTTTT. Its translation is CASSSRDRGGSSNTGELFF.

The chain has TRBV5-4 and TRBJ2-3, with TRBD2 as a possible D gene (5 bases). The CDR3 contains 12 residues. Germline CDR1 SGHNT, CDR2 YYREEE (reference sequence). Trimming shortened V by 0 bases and J by 8 bases, and 7 bases separated the two germline ends. The CDR3 sequence: CASSLAGGTQYF. The DNA for the CDR3 is TGTGCCAGCAGCTTGGCTGGAGGTACGCAGTATTTT.

In its sample, this clone was seen a few times. The chain has TRBV28 and TRBJ1-1; no firm D call. This CDR3 contains 11 residues. With 8 bases removed from V and 6 bases from J, the gap between germline ends came to 10 bases. Germline CDR1 reads MDHEN; CDR2 reads SYDVKM. CDR3 coding DNA: TGTGCCAGCCGGGGTCGACCTGAAGCTTTCTTT. Translation gives CASRGRPEAFF.

V is TRBV27 and J is TRBJ2-6; D is perhaps TRBD1 (6 bases). Germline V gives CDR1 MNHEY, CDR2 SMNVEV (reference sequence). CDR3 size: 17 residues. Trimming removed 7 bases from V and 0 bases from J, with 16 bases in between. For the CDR3, the DNA is TGTGCCAGCACCTACACAGGGATCTTCTCTGGGGCCAACGTCCTGACTTTC. It is translated as CASTYTGIFSGANVLTF.

The gene calls are TRBV5-1 and TRBJ1-5, with D unclear. The CDR3 has 14 amino acids. Deletions cut 0 bases from V and 2 bases from J, with 6 bases between. Germline V gives CDR1 SGHRS, CDR2 YFSETQ. The CDR3 DNA reads as TGCGCCAGCAGCTTGGCCGGGGGCAATCAGCCCCAGCATTTT. This encodes CASSLAGGNQPQHF. The variable domain in full, with the rest retrieved from reference TRBV5-1 and TRBJ1-5, is KAGVTQTPRYLIKTRGQQVTLSCSPISGHRSVSWYQQTPGQGLQFLFEYFSETQRNKGNFPGRFSGRQFSNSRSEMNVSTLELGDSALYLCASSLAGGNQPQHFGDGTRLSIL.

This clone has a single count. The chain combines TRBV11-2 with TRBJ2-7; 7 bases line up with TRBD1. CDR1 and CDR2 (germline): SGHAT, FQNNGV. The CDR3 is made up of 14 amino acids. The V gene end was trimmed by 3 bases and the J gene end by 4 bases; junction bases not matched to a gene: 6. For the CDR3, the DNA is TGTGCCAGCAGCTTCCCCGACAGGGCTTACGAGCAGTACTTC. Protein product: CASSFPDRAYEQYF.

The chain couples TRBV11-2 to TRBJ1-1; D ambiguous. Germline assignment: CDR1 SGHAT and CDR2 FQNNGV. The V end lost 2 bases, the J end lost 1 base, and 8 bases lay between the germline ends. CDR3 size: 14 residues. CDR3 bases: TGTGCCAGCAGCTTATCTAGGCCGAACACTGAAGCTTTCTTT. This codes for CASSLSRPNTEAFF.

The rearrangement links TRBV7-3 to TRBJ2-1, with 13 bases aligning to TRBD2. CDR3 length: 15 residues. Germline CDR1 reads SGHTA; CDR2 reads FQGTGA. V shed 5 bases and J 9 bases; nucleotides not matched to a gene: 7. The CDR3 DNA sequence: TGTGCCAGCAGCAGTACTAGCGGGGGGGCAAGTGAGCAGTTCTTC. This translates into CASSSTSGGASEQFF.